This T cell receptor beta chain came from a study of tumor-infiltrating lymphocytes in glioblastoma multiforme. The germline V gene encodes CDR1 DFQATT and CDR2 SNEGSKA (reference sequence). This CDR3 is 14 amino acids long. Trimming removed 3 bases from V and 4 bases from J; junction bases left unmatched: 6. TCR beta libraries were built from RNA through three nested multiplex PCR rounds using modified ARM-PCR. Input was 0.4 to 0.55 ug total RNA, reverse-transcribed with a C-beta primer. MiXCR, run by TCRdb on the multiplex PCR reads, gives a single entry per CDR3 protein. The data contain about 9,000 distinct CDR3 sequences, about 70% of them seen just once; the ten biggest clones take up 76%.

This receptor was obtained from a male donor with glioblastoma. The specimen sequenced was brain tumor tissue. The genes are TRBV20-1 and TRBJ2-1; 7 bases are a match to TRBD1. Here the CDR3 DNA reads TGCAGTGCTAGTGGGGGACAGATTTACAATGAGCAGTTCTTC. Encoded protein: CSASGGQIYNEQFF.